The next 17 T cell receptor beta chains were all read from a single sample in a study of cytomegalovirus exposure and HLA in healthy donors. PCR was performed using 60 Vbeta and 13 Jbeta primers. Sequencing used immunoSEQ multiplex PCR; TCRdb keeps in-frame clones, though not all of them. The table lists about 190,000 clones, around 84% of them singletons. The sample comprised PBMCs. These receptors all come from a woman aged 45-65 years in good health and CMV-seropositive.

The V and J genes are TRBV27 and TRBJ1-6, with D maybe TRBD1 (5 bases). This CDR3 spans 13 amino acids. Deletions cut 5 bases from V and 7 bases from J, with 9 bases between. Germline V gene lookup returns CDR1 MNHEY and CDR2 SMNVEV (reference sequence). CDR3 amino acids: CASSPGANSPLHF. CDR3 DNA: TGTGCCAGCAGTCCTGGGGCGAATTCACCCCTCCACTTT.

CDR3 amino acids: CASSADRERVSYGYTF. The CDR3 nucleotides are TGTGCCAGCAGCGCGGACAGGGAAAGAGTTTCCTATGGCTACACCTTC. The chain uses TRBV5-4 and TRBJ1-2, with TRBD1 matching over 8 bases. V trimming: 4 bases; J trimming: 4 bases; junction bases outside the gene matches: 12. Germline CDR1 reads SGHNT; CDR2 reads YYREEE (reference sequence). The CDR3 sequence is 16 residues long.

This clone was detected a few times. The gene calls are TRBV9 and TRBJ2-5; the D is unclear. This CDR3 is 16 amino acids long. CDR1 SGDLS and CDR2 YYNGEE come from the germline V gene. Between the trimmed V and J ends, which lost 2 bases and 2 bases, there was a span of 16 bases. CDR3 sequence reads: CASSVNPVAGQETQYF. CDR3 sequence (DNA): TGTGCCAGCAGCGTCAACCCGGTAGCCGGTCAAGAGACCCAGTACTTC.

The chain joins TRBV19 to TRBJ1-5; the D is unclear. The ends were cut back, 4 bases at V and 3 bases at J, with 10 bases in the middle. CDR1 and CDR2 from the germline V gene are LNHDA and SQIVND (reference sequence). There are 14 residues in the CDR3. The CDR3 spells CASSSGLINQPQHF. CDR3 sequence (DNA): TGTGCCAGTAGTAGTGGGCTGATCAATCAGCCCCAGCATTTT.

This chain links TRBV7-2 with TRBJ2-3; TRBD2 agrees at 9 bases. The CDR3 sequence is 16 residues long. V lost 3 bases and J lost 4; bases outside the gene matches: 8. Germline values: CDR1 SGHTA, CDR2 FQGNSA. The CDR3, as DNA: TGTGCCAGCAGCTTCGGCGGCGGGGGGGCCCCAGATACGCAGTATTTT. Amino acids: CASSFGGGGAPDTQYF.

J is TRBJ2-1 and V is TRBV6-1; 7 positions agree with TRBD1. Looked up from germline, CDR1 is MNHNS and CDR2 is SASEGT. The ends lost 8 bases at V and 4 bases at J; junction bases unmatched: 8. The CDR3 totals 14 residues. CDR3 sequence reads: CASDIRTGYNEQFF. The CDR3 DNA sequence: TGTGCCAGCGATATCCGGACAGGATACAATGAGCAGTTCTTC.

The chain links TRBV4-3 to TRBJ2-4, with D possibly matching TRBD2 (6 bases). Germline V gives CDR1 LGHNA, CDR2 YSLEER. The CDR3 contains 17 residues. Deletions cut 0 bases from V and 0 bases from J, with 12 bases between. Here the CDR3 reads CASSQDLTRLAKNIQYF. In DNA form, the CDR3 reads TGCGCCAGCAGCCAAGATCTGACTAGGCTAGCCAAAAACATTCAGTACTTC.

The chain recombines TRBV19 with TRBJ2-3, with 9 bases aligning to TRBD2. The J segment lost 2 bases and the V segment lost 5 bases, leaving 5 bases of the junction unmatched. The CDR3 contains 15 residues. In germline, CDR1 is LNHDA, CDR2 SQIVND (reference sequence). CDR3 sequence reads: CASSDSGGLTDTQYF. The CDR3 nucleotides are TGTGCCAGTAGTGACAGCGGGGGGCTCACAGATACGCAGTATTTT.

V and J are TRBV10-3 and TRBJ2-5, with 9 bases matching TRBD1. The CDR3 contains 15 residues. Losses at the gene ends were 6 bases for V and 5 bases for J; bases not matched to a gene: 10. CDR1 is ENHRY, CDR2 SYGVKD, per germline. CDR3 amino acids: CAISPTGGGGETQYF. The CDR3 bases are TGTGCCATCAGCCCGACAGGGGGAGGGGGGGAGACCCAGTACTTC.

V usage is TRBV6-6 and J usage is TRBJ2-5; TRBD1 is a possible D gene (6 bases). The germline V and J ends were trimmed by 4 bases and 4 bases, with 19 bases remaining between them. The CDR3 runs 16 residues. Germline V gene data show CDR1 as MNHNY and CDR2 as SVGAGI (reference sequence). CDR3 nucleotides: TGTGCCAGCAGTTTGGCCTTCCAGGGGCCTGGAGAGACCCAGTACTTC. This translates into CASSLAFQGPGETQYF.

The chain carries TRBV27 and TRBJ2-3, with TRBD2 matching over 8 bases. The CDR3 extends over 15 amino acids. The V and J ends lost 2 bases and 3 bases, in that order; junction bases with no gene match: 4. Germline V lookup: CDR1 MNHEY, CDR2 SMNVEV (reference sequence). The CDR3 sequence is CASSLAGGRTDTQYF. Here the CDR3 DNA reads TGTGCCAGCAGTTTAGCGGGGGGCAGGACAGATACGCAGTATTTT.

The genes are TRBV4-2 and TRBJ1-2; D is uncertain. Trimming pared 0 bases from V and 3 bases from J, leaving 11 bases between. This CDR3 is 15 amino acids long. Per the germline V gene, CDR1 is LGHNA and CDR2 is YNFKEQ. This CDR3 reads CASSQDLGSDYGYTF. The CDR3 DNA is TGTGCCAGCAGCCAAGACCTCGGAAGCGACTATGGCTACACCTTC.

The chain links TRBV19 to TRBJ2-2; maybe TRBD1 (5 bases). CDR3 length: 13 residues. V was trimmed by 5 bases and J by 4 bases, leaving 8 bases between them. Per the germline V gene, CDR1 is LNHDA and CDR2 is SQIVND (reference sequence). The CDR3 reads CASSADSTGELFF. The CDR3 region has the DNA TGTGCCAGTAGTGCCGACAGCACCGGGGAGCTGTTTTTT.

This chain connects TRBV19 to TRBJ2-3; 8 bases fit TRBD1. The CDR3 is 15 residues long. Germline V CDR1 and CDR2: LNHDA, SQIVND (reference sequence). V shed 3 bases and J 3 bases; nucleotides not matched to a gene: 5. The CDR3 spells CASSIRDRTTDTQYF. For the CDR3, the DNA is TGTGCCAGTAGTATCCGGGACAGGACAACAGATACGCAGTATTTT.

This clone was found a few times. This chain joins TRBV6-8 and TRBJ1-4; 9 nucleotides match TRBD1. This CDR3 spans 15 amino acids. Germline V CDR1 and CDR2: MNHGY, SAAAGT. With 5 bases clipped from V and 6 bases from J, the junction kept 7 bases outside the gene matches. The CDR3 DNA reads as TGTGCCAGCAGTCAAAAACAGGGGGCGGATGAAAAACTGTTTTTT. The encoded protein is CASSQKQGADEKLFF.

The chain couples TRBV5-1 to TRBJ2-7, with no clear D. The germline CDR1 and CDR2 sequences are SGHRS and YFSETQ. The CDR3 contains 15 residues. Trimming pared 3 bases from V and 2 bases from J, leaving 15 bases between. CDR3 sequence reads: CASSSVTGSTYEQYF. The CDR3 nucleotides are TGCGCCAGCAGCTCGGTTACCGGGTCAACCTACGAGCAGTACTTC.

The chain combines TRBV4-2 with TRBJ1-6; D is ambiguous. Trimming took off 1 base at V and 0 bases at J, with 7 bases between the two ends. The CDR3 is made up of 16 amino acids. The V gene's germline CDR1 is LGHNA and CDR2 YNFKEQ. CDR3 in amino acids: CASSQVQSSYNSPLHF. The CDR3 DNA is TGTGCCAGCAGCCAAGTACAGAGCTCCTATAATTCACCCCTCCACTTT.